This paragraph covers one T cell receptor beta chain sequence. The V gene's germline CDR1 is SGHDN and CDR2 FVKESK. CDR3 length equals 17 residues. V was trimmed by 2 bases and J by 4 bases, leaving 19 bases between them. The immunoSEQ assay was v3.0, run at survey level. Samples were sequenced targeting roughly 40,000-50,000 T-cell genomes each. The repertoire was sequenced with immunoSEQ multiplex PCR; TCRdb's copy has only in-frame clones and lacks some. The repertoire holds over 40,000 clones, with roughly 95% as singletons. This sample was taken from a study of long-term antiretroviral therapy in people with HIV.

The chain combines TRBV14 with TRBJ2-3; maybe TRBD2 (5 bases). This receptor was identified in a woman aged 45-65 years with HIV. Sequenced material: unsorted PBMCs, taken 3.7 years after starting antiretroviral therapy. The CDR3 protein is CASSQYTWRGSPDTQYF. DNA for the CDR3: TGTGCCAGCAGCCAATACACATGGAGAGGGTCTCCAGATACGCAGTATTTT.